Shown below are 10 T cell receptor beta chains from a single sample sequenced in a study of cytomegalovirus exposure and HLA in healthy donors (dated by TCRdb to the late 2010s). Libraries were prepared through the immunoSEQ multiplex PCR assay. For the multiplex PCR, a mixture combining 60 forward primers for TCR Vbeta segments and 13 reverse primers for TCR Jbeta segments was used. Not all clones reach the TCRdb copy of this immuneACCESS table, which keeps in-frame sequences only. Checked studies attribute under half of the gap to unresolved V genes and leave the rest unexplained. This sample is represented by about 130,000 clones; roughly 70% of them were singletons. The ten largest make up 4% of the sample. The specimen was PBMCs. Source of these receptors: a man aged 35 to 55 in good health and CMV-seropositive.

The chain employs TRBV2 and TRBJ2-7, with TRBD2 matching 11 bases. This CDR3 has 15 amino acids. V lost 8 bases to trimming and J lost 2 bases; unmatched junction nucleotides: 8. Looked up from germline, CDR1 is SNHLY and CDR2 is FYNNEI. The DNA of the CDR3 is TGTGCCAGCCAGGAGATAGCGGGGGGGACCTACGAGCAGTACTTC. It encodes CASQEIAGGTYEQYF.

The CDR3 loop reads CASSRGTGGETQYF. The CDR3 DNA reads as TGTGCCAGCAGCCGCGGGACAGGGGGAGAGACCCAGTACTTC. The rearrangement uses TRBV14 and TRBJ2-5, with 11 bases aligning to TRBD1. This CDR3 region has 14 residues. Unmatched junction bases numbered 2, after V lost 4 bases and J lost 4 bases. Germline lookup yields CDR1 SGHDN and CDR2 FVKESK.

The chain recombines TRBV19 with TRBJ2-5; maybe TRBD1 (6 bases). CDR3 length: 14 amino acids. With 3 bases removed from V and 2 bases from J, the gap between germline ends came to 10 bases. Germline V gene sequence: CDR1 LNHDA, CDR2 SQIVND (reference sequence). As DNA, the CDR3 is TGTGCCAGTAGTATTCCAGGACAGCAAGAGACCCAGTACTTC. Translating it yields CASSIPGQQETQYF.

V gene TRBV5-6 combines with J gene TRBJ1-6; D is perhaps TRBD1 (5 bases). Trimming pared 4 bases from V and 0 bases from J, leaving 14 bases between. The germline CDR1 and CDR2 sequences are SGHDT and YYEEEE. CDR3 size: 17 residues. CDR3 region: CASSPDSHSSYNSPLHF. In DNA form, the CDR3 reads TGTGCCAGCAGCCCTGACAGCCATAGCTCCTATAATTCACCCCTCCACTTT.

There are a few counts of this clone. The chain uses TRBV9 and TRBJ1-2; 7 positions agree with TRBD1. Trimming removed 3 bases from V and 4 bases from J; junction bases left unmatched: 9. Germline V gene data show CDR1 as SGDLS and CDR2 as YYNGEE. The CDR3 runs to 15 residues. The CDR3, as DNA: TGTGCCAGCAGCGGACGGGACAGATTGCCCTATGGCTACACCTTC. Its protein is CASSGRDRLPYGYTF.

Remarks on this clone: A junction end diverges from the germline sequence, so it may reflect a read error. V usage is TRBV7-9 and J usage is TRBJ2-7, with TRBD1 as a possible D gene (6 bases). This CDR3 has 14 residues. Germline V gene sequence: CDR1 SEHNR, CDR2 FQNEAQ (reference sequence). The CDR3 protein is CSSSLIGTPSEQYF. The CDR3 bases are TGTTCCAGCAGCTTAATCGGGACACCCTCCGAGCAGTACTTC.

This clone was picked up a small number of times. The chain has TRBV5-1 and TRBJ1-6; tentative D call: TRBD1 (5 bases). V lost 0 bases and J 11 bases, leaving 9 bases between the germline ends. The germline V gene encodes CDR1 SGHRS and CDR2 YFSETQ. The CDR3 is 13 amino acids. CDR3: CASSLDGGTPLHF. The CDR3 DNA is TGCGCCAGCAGCTTGGATGGGGGGACACCCCTCCACTTT.

CDR3 residues: CASSPPPGQGVYEQFF. The CDR3 DNA is TGTGCCAGCAGCCCACCCCCGGGACAGGGCGTTTATGAGCAGTTCTTC. This chain uses TRBV28 with TRBJ2-1, with 9 bases lining up with TRBD1. Per the germline V gene, CDR1 is MDHEN and CDR2 is SYDVKM. With 6 bases clipped from V and 8 bases from J, the junction kept 14 bases outside the gene matches. The CDR3 spans 16 residues. The full variable domain, in which reference TRBV28 and TRBJ2-1 provide the parts outside the CDR3, is DVKVTQSSRYLVKRTGEKVFLECVQDMDHENMFWYRQDPGLGLRLIYFSYDVKMKEKGDIPEGYSVSREKKERFSLILESASTNQTSMYLCASSPPPGQGVYEQFFGPGTRLTVL.

This clone was detected once. CDR3 in amino acids: CASSGTGQGNIQYF. CDR3 nucleotides: TGTGCCAGCAGTGGGACAGGTCAGGGAAACATTCAGTACTTC. The rearrangement links TRBV2 to TRBJ2-4, with 7 nucleotides matching TRBD1. From germline, CDR1 is SNHLY and CDR2 FYNNEI. The V gene end was trimmed by 4 bases and the J gene end by 6 bases; junction bases not matched to a gene: 6. This CDR3 region has 14 residues.

V is TRBV19 and J is TRBJ1-2, with a weak D call TRBD1 (5 bases). The germline gives CDR1 LNHDA, CDR2 SQIVND (reference sequence). The CDR3 sequence is 14 residues long. Trimming shortened V by 7 bases and J by 6 bases, and 18 bases separated the two germline ends. In nucleotides, the CDR3 is TGTGCCAGTATCAGCAATCAGGGTCGCCATGGCTACACCTTC. It encodes CASISNQGRHGYTF.